The 32 T cell receptor beta chains presented below share a single source sample, sequenced in a study of shared clonotypes between healthy human individuals. Naive CD8 cells comprised CD45RO-negative, CCR7-positively selected cells, excluding terminally differentiated effector memory CD45RA+ cells. Generated by immunoSEQ multiplex PCR, the TCRdb table keeps only in-frame clones and is missing some. The sample lists about 2,100,000 clones, about 93% occurring once. What was sequenced was naive CD8+ T cells from PBMCs. All receptors derive from a man younger than 30 in good health. Some clones in this sample may be carry-over from other donors' samples.

The V gene is TRBV13, the J gene TRBJ2-2; weak D call: TRBD2 (6 bases). The V end was cut by 0 bases, the J end by 6 bases, with 17 bases between. Germline-derived CDR1 and CDR2 are PRHDT and FYEKMQ (reference sequence). This CDR3 contains 17 residues. In DNA form, the CDR3 reads TGTGCCAGCAGCTTAGGCCGAGGCGGGATATATGCCGGGGAGCTGTTTTTT. Translation: CASSLGRGGIYAGELFF.

The chain links TRBV27 to TRBJ2-3, with D possibly TRBD1 on 6 matching bases. Germline assignment: CDR1 MNHEY and CDR2 SMNVEV (reference sequence). This CDR3 is 13 amino acids long. Trimming removed 7 bases at V and 4 bases at J, with 12 bases between. The CDR3 protein is CASIQGGSDTQYF. In DNA form, the CDR3 reads TGTGCCAGCATACAGGGTGGATCAGATACGCAGTATTTT.

The chain combines TRBV4-3 with TRBJ2-7; D possibly corresponds to TRBD1 (5 bases). The CDR3 consists of 16 residues. Germline V gives CDR1 LGHNA, CDR2 YSLEER. The V gene lost 0 bases and the J gene lost 3 bases, with 15 bases spanning the gap. CDR3 nucleotide sequence: TGCGCCAGCAGCCAAGAACACTACTTCAGGGTCTACGAGCAGTACTTC. Translated, it gives CASSQEHYFRVYEQYF.

The chain recombines TRBV5-6 with TRBJ1-2; tentative D call: TRBD1 (6 bases). V lost 0 bases, J lost 3 bases, and 15 bases lay in between. In germline, CDR1 is SGHDT, CDR2 YYEEEE. The length of the CDR3 is 16 residues. This chain's CDR3 is CASSLDYTGTDYGYTF. The CDR3 DNA reads TGTGCCAGCAGCTTGGATTACACAGGGACGGACTATGGCTACACCTTC.

This clone was counted only a few times. This rearrangement joins TRBV23-1 to TRBJ2-1; 8 bases fit TRBD1. TRBV23-1 is annotated as an ORF whose role is uncertain. V lost 2 bases and J lost 6; bases outside the gene matches: 6. The CDR3 loop spans 15 amino acids. The CDR3 coding sequence is TGCGCCAGCAGTCAAACGACAGGGGAAGGCAATGAGCAGTTCTTC. As protein: CASSQTTGEGNEQFF.

This chain links TRBV27 with TRBJ2-7; 12 nucleotides line up with TRBD2. The CDR3 loop spans 18 amino acids. V was pared by 2 bases and J by 3 bases, with 11 bases of the junction left unmatched. From germline, CDR1 is MNHEY and CDR2 SMNVEV (reference sequence). The CDR3 DNA sequence: TGTGCCAGCAGTTTACTACGGGGGGGACTAGCGGGCTACTACGAGCAGTACTTC. This gives the protein CASSLLRGGLAGYYEQYF.

The V call is TRBV6-6, the J call TRBJ2-7; 8 bases are shared with TRBD1. Looked up from germline, CDR1 is MNHNY and CDR2 is SVGAGI (reference sequence). This CDR3 contains 14 residues. V dropped 7 bases and J dropped 0; count of bases not matched to a gene: 5. The CDR3 sequence: CASTQGASSYEQYF. CDR3 DNA: TGTGCCAGCACTCAGGGGGCGAGCTCCTACGAGCAGTACTTC.

J is TRBJ2-3 and V is TRBV27; D might be TRBD2 (5 bases). The CDR3 runs to 14 residues. Trimming shortened V by 5 bases and J by 1 base, and 10 bases separated the two germline ends. CDR1 is MNHEY and CDR2 is SMNVEV in the germline V gene (reference sequence). The CDR3 DNA follows: TGTGCCAGCAGTCTCATAGCGCGCACAGATACGCAGTATTTT. Amino acid sequence: CASSLIARTDTQYF.

Regarding this clone: This sample also contains other DNA sequences that code for the same CDR3. V is TRBV7-9 and J is TRBJ1-2; no clear D gene. The V end lost 0 bases, the J end lost 0 bases, and 8 bases lay between the germline ends. The CDR3 runs to 15 residues. Germline V CDR1 and CDR2: SEHNR, FQNEAQ (reference sequence). As DNA, the CDR3 is TGTGCCAGCAGCTTAGCCGCGGCGGCTAACTATGGCTACACCTTC. Encoded protein: CASSLAAAANYGYTF.

V is TRBV7-6 and J is TRBJ2-1, with unresolved D. This CDR3 is built from 14 residues. Between the trimmed V and J ends, which lost 5 bases and 2 bases, there was a span of 10 bases. Germline CDR1 SGHVS, CDR2 FNYEAQ. The CDR3 DNA is TGTGCCAGCAGCACTTTGGCGGCCTACAATGAGCAGTTCTTC. Amino acids: CASSTLAAYNEQFF.

With regard to this clone: The sample carries other DNA sequences with the same CDR3. V and J are TRBV27 and TRBJ1-5; tentatively, D is TRBD1 (5 bases). Between the trimmed V and J ends, which lost 6 bases and 1 base, there was a span of 10 bases. The CDR3 runs 14 residues. Germline assignment: CDR1 MNHEY and CDR2 SMNVEV (reference sequence). The CDR3 spells CASRIGGSNQPQHF. In DNA, the CDR3 is TGTGCCAGCAGGATCGGGGGGAGCAATCAGCCCCAGCATTTT.

CDR3 sequence (DNA): TGCGCCAGCAGCCGTAACAGGGATGGCTACACCTTC. Translated: CASSRNRDGYTF. The rearrangement links TRBV4-1 to TRBJ1-2; a possible D gene is TRBD1 (6 bases). Per germline, CDR1 MGHRA and CDR2 YSYEKL. There are 12 residues in the CDR3. V was trimmed by 4 bases and J by 6 bases, leaving 9 bases between them.

This chain links TRBV6-5 with TRBJ2-3; D may match TRBD1 or TRBD2 (6 bases each). The CDR3 extends over 16 amino acids. Deletions cut 4 bases from V and 1 base from J, with 15 bases between. Germline CDR1 and CDR2: MNHEY and SVGAGI. The CDR3 sequence is CASSSRPEGGTDTQYF. Here the CDR3 DNA reads TGTGCCAGCAGTTCCCGACCGGAGGGGGGCACAGATACGCAGTATTTT.

The CDR3 sequence: CASSFNRGLNEKLFF. DNA for the CDR3: TGTGCCAGCAGTTTCAACAGGGGGCTTAATGAAAAACTGTTTTTT. The chain carries TRBV6-5 and TRBJ1-4; 9 positions match TRBD1. The J segment lost 4 bases and the V segment lost 4 bases, leaving 4 bases of the junction unmatched. The germline gives CDR1 MNHEY, CDR2 SVGAGI. This CDR3 comprises 15 residues.

The V gene is TRBV27, the J gene TRBJ1-1, with TRBD1 as a possible D gene (6 bases). This CDR3 comprises 15 residues. V was shortened by 1 base and J by 1 base, with 10 bases between the two germline ends. Germline assignment: CDR1 MNHEY and CDR2 SMNVEV (reference sequence). CDR3 sequence: CASSLLTGRNTEAFF. The CDR3 DNA reads TGTGCCAGCAGTTTATTAACAGGGAGGAACACTGAAGCTTTCTTT.

The genes are TRBV27 and TRBJ2-3, with 8 bases fitting TRBD2. Germline V gives CDR1 MNHEY, CDR2 SMNVEV (reference sequence). CDR3 length: 16 amino acids. J gave up 0 bases and V 0 bases, and 2 bases lay outside the gene matches. For the CDR3, the DNA is TGTGCCAGCAGTTTATCCGGGACTAGTAGCACAGATACGCAGTATTTT. This encodes CASSLSGTSSTDTQYF.

The chain couples TRBV7-8 to TRBJ2-7, with TRBD2 matching over 15 bases. Germline V gene sequence: CDR1 SGHVS, CDR2 FQNEAQ. Losses at the gene ends were 5 bases for V and 4 bases for J; bases not matched to a gene: 9. The CDR3 contains 17 residues. This chain's CDR3 is CASSAGLAGGLRYEQYF. CDR3 sequence (DNA): TGTGCCAGCAGCGCTGGACTAGCGGGAGGGCTGAGATACGAGCAGTACTTC.

The count of this clone is one. V is TRBV9 and J is TRBJ1-4, with TRBD1 as a possible D gene (6 bases). V lost 3 bases to trimming and J lost 0 bases, with 9 bases between them. Germline CDR1 is SGDLS and CDR2 is YYNGEE. The CDR3 has 15 amino acids. The CDR3 nucleotides read TGTGCCAGCAGCGAGGGGGATGCAACTAATGAAAAACTGTTTTTT. This translates into CASSEGDATNEKLFF.

The CDR3 DNA reads as TGTGCCAGCGGCCCAGAAGGGGGGGGTGAGCAGTTCTTC. Protein product: CASGPEGGGEQFF. The chain joins TRBV11-3 to TRBJ2-1; D is perhaps TRBD2 (7 bases). This CDR3 region has 13 residues. V lost 8 bases, J lost 9 bases, and 17 bases lay in between. CDR1 is SGHNT, CDR2 YENEEA, per germline. Variable domain in full (rest from reference TRBV11-3 and TRBJ2-1): EAGVVQSPRYKIIEKKQPVAFWCNPISGHNTLYWYLQNLGQGPELLIRYENEEAVDDSQLPKDRFSAERLKGVDSTLKIQPAELGDSAVYLCASGPEGGGEQFFGPGTRLTVL.

V gene TRBV7-9 combines with J gene TRBJ2-7, with TRBD1 matching 8 bases. Germline V gene sequence: CDR1 SEHNR, CDR2 FQNEAQ (reference sequence). Trimming at V came to 1 base and at J to 2 bases, leaving 4 bases not matched to a gene. The CDR3 has 15 residues. The CDR3 loop reads CASSLGAGGPYEQYF. CDR3 coding DNA: TGTGCCAGCAGCTTAGGGGCAGGGGGCCCCTACGAGCAGTACTTC. The complete variable domain, with remaining parts taken from reference TRBV7-9 and TRBJ2-7, reads DTGVSQNPRHKITKRGQNVTFRCDPISEHNRLYWYRQTLGQGPEFLTYFQNEAQLEKSRLLSDRFSAERPKGSFSTLEIQRTEQGDSAMYLCASSLGAGGPYEQYFGPGTRLTVT.

In DNA form, the CDR3 reads TGTGCCAGCAGCTTTGTTTTGGCGGGAGTGCGCGGTGAGCAGTTCTTC. Translation: CASSFVLAGVRGEQFF. V is TRBV12-1 and J is TRBJ2-1; the table's D call, TRBD2, has no DNA check behind it. TRBV12-1 constitutes a pseudogene. The CDR3 totals 16 residues.

Turning to this clone: The sample contains more than one DNA sequence encoding this CDR3. V gene TRBV27 combines with J gene TRBJ1-1; maybe TRBD1 (6 bases). Trimming removed 2 bases at V and 4 bases at J, with 11 bases between. CDR1 and CDR2 from the germline V gene are MNHEY and SMNVEV (reference sequence). This CDR3 has 14 residues. The CDR3 region is CASSLRGAGTEAFF. The CDR3 DNA reads TGTGCCAGCAGTTTACGGGGGGCGGGCACTGAAGCTTTCTTT.

The chain employs TRBV7-9 and TRBJ2-2; 7 bases match TRBD2. The CDR3 runs 15 residues. Per germline, CDR1 SEHNR and CDR2 FQNEAQ (reference sequence). Trimming removed 5 bases from V and 2 bases from J; junction bases left unmatched: 5. In nucleotides, the CDR3 is TGTGCCAGCAGCCCCCGGGACTACAACACCGGGGAGCTGTTTTTT. Protein product: CASSPRDYNTGELFF. The full variable domain, rest sourced from reference TRBV7-9 and TRBJ2-2, is DTGVSQNPRHKITKRGQNVTFRCDPISEHNRLYWYRQTLGQGPEFLTYFQNEAQLEKSRLLSDRFSAERPKGSFSTLEIQRTEQGDSAMYLCASSPRDYNTGELFFGEGSRLTVL.

This chain links TRBV30 with TRBJ1-4; D ambiguous. Germline CDR1 reads GTSNPN; CDR2 reads SVGIG (reference sequence). The CDR3 is 16 residues long. Trimming cost V 0 bases and J 13 bases, with 24 bases left between them. The CDR3 nucleotides are TGTGCCTGGAGTGTTCCCCATGGTTCCGACCGCGCCGTACTGTTTTTT. This codes for CAWSVPHGSDRAVLFF.

The chain uses TRBV28 and TRBJ1-4; D is unresolved. Germline V lookup: CDR1 MDHEN, CDR2 SYDVKM. With 2 bases removed from V and 8 bases from J, the gap between germline ends came to 12 bases. The CDR3 is 14 residues long. The CDR3 is CASSLPHSNEKLFF. The DNA for the CDR3 is TGTGCCAGCAGTTTACCCCATTCAAACGAAAAACTGTTTTTT.

The rearrangement links TRBV9 to TRBJ2-3; tentative D call: TRBD2 (6 bases). In germline, CDR1 is SGDLS, CDR2 YYNGEE. Deletions cut 3 bases from V and 1 base from J, with 15 bases between. This CDR3 region has 16 residues. CDR3 in amino acids: CASSAYSSARTDTQYF. The CDR3 DNA reads as TGTGCCAGCAGCGCATACTCTAGCGCCCGCACAGATACGCAGTATTTT.

This clone has more than one count but fewer than ten. V gene TRBV29-1 combines with J gene TRBJ2-3; 12 nucleotides align to TRBD2. This CDR3 is built from 15 residues. The V and J ends lost 1 base and 2 bases, in that order; junction bases with no gene match: 1. Germline lookup yields CDR1 SQVTM and CDR2 ANQGSEA. The CDR3 protein is CSVEGTSGDTDTQYF. The CDR3 DNA reads as TGCAGCGTTGAAGGGACTAGCGGGGACACAGATACGCAGTATTTT.

The V gene is TRBV5-1, the J gene TRBJ2-1, with 9 nucleotides matching TRBD2. The V gene's germline CDR1 is SGHRS and CDR2 YFSETQ. The junction had 10 bases not matched to a gene; V was cut back by 4 bases and J by 5 bases. CDR3 size: 16 residues. DNA of the CDR3: TGCGCCAGCAGCAGGATAGCGGGAGTCGGGCACAATGAGCAGTTCTTC. Translated, it gives CASSRIAGVGHNEQFF. Filled out from reference TRBV5-1 and TRBJ2-1, the complete variable domain reads KAGVTQTPRYLIKTRGQQVTLSCSPISGHRSVSWYQQTPGQGLQFLFEYFSETQRNKGNFPGRFSGRQFSNSRSEMNVSTLELGDSALYLCASSRIAGVGHNEQFFGPGTRLTVL.

The V gene is TRBV5-8, the J gene TRBJ1-1; 11 bases map to TRBD1. The CDR3 is 17 amino acids. Trimming at V came to 4 bases and at J to 4 bases, leaving 12 bases not matched to a gene. Germline CDR1 reads SGHTS; CDR2 reads YDEGEE. In DNA, the CDR3 is TGTGCCAGCAGCGTACGAGGACAGGGGGCAGGAATCACTGAAGCTTTCTTT. Its protein is CASSVRGQGAGITEAFF.

The V call is TRBV10-2, the J call TRBJ2-7, with 9 positions matching TRBD2. The CDR3 contains 17 residues. V dropped 2 bases and J dropped 0; count of bases not matched to a gene: 8. The germline V gene encodes CDR1 WSHSY and CDR2 SAAADI. The CDR3 here is CASSEEASGALSYEQYF. The CDR3 DNA reads TGCGCCAGCAGTGAGGAGGCTAGCGGGGCCCTCTCCTACGAGCAGTACTTC.

This rearrangement joins TRBV13 to TRBJ2-2, with 13 bases fitting TRBD2. Germline trimming cut 0 bases from V and 5 bases from J; bases unmatched to any gene: 0. Germline lookup yields CDR1 PRHDT and CDR2 FYEKMQ (reference sequence). This CDR3 has 16 amino acids. The chain's CDR3 is CASSLGLAGGTGELFF. The CDR3, as DNA: TGTGCCAGCAGCTTAGGACTAGCGGGAGGGACCGGGGAGCTGTTTTTT.

This chain links TRBV27 with TRBJ2-3, with D uncertain. Germline values: CDR1 MNHEY, CDR2 SMNVEV (reference sequence). The length of the CDR3 is 15 residues. The V and J ends lost 5 bases and 2 bases respectively, with 14 bases between them. This chain's CDR3 is CASSPMNGHTDTQYF. The CDR3 DNA reads as TGTGCCAGCAGTCCCATGAACGGGCACACAGATACGCAGTATTTT.